This T cell receptor (beta chain) was recorded in a study of blood T cell repertoires in COVID-19. Study at large: PBMCs, B-cell-depleted T cells, or T cells provided the cDNA or gDNA that made up the material.

CDR3 length equals 16 residues. Germline V lookup: CDR1 SQVTM, CDR2 ANQGSEA. V lost 1 base and J lost 2, with 15 bases in between. Profiling relied on immunoSEQ multiplex PCR, and the TCRdb table lists in-frame clones only, not all of them. The sample has some 250,000 clones, 70% to 85% seen once. Sequencing used peripheral blood. The rearrangement uses TRBV29-1 and TRBJ1-5, with D possibly matching TRBD1 (6 bases). The receptor was isolated from an elderly woman with acute or convalescent COVID-19. The CDR3 region is CSVEVFDRPGNQPQHF. The CDR3 DNA reads TGCAGCGTTGAAGTTTTCGACAGGCCAGGCAATCAGCCCCAGCATTTT. The entire variable domain, with the rest obtained from reference TRBV29-1 and TRBJ1-5, is as follows: SAVISQKPSRDICQRGTSLTIQCQVDSQVTMMFWYRQQPGQSLTLIATANQGSEATYESGFVIDKFPISRPNLTFSTLTVSNMSPEDSSIYLCSVEVFDRPGNQPQHFGDGTRLSIL.